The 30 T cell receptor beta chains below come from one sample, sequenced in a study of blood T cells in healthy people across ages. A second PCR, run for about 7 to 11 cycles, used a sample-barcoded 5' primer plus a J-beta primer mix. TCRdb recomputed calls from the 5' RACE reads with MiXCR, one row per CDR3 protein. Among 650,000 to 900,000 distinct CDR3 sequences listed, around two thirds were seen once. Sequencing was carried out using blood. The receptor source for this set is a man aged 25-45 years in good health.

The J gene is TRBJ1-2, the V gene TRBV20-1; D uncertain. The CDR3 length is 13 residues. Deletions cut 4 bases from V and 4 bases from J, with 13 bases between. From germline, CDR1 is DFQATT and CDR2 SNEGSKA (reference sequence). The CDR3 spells CSAILMEGYGYTF. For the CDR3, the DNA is TGCAGTGCTATCCTCATGGAAGGCTATGGCTACACCTTC.

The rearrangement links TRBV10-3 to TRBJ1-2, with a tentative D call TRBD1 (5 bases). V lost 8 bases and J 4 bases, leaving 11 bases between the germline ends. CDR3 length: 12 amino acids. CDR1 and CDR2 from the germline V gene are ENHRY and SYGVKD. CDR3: CAIGQGFYGYTF. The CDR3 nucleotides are TGTGCCATCGGGCAGGGCTTCTATGGCTACACCTTC.

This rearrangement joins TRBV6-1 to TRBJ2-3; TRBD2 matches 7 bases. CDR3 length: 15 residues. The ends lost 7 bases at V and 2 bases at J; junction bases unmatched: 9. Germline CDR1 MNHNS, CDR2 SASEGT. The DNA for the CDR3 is TGTGCCAGCACGGGGAGGGAAAGAGACACAGATACGCAGTATTTT. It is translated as CASTGRERDTDTQYF.

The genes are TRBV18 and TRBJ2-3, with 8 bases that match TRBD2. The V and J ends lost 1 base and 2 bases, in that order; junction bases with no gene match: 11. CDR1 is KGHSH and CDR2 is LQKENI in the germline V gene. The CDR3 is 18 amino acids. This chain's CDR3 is CASSPRASSGGLTDTQYF. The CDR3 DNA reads TGTGCCAGCTCACCACGCGCCTCCAGCGGGGGCCTCACAGATACGCAGTATTTT.

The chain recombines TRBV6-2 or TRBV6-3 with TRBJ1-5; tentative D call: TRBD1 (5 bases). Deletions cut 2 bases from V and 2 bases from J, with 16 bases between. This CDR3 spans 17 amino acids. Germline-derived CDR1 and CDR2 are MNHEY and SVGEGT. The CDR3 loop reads CASSYGSGHLGNQPQHF. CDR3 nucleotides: TGTGCCAGCAGTTACGGATCTGGACATCTTGGCAATCAGCCCCAGCATTTT.

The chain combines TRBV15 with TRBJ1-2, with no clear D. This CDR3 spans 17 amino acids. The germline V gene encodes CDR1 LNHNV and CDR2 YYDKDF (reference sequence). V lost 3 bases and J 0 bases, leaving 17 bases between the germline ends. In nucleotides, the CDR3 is TGTGCCACCAGCAGCTCCCGTGTAGGGCTAGCTAACTATGGCTACACCTTC. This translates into CATSSSRVGLANYGYTF.

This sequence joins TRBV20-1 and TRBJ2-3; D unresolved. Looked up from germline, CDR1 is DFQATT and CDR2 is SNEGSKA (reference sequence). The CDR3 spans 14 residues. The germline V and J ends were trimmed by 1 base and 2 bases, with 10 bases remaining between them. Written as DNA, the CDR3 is TGCAGTGCTAGAGGAGGAGAGCCCACAGATACGCAGTATTTT. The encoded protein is CSARGGEPTDTQYF.

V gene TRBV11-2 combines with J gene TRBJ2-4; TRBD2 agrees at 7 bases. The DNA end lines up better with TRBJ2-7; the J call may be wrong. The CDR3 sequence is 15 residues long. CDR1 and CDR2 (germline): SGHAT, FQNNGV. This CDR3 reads CASSAGLGGAYEQYF. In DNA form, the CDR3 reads TGTGCCAGCAGCGCCGGACTAGGTGGGGCCTACGAGCAGTACTTC.

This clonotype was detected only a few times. DNA of the CDR3: TGCGCCAGCGACATTCCGAATGGGGGGAATGAGCAGTTCTTC. It is translated as CASDIPNGGNEQFF. V usage is TRBV5-1 and J usage is TRBJ2-1, with D possibly TRBD2 on 6 matching bases. V dropped 7 bases and J dropped 7 bases, with 18 bases sitting between them. The CDR3 consists of 14 residues. Germline-derived CDR1 and CDR2 are SGHRS and YFSETQ.

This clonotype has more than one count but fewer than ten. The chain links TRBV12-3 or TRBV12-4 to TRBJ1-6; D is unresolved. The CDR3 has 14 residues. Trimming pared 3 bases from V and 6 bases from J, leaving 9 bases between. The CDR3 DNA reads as TGTGCCAGCAGTTTTAGTTTAGGTAATTCACCCCTCCACTTT. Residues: CASSFSLGNSPLHF.

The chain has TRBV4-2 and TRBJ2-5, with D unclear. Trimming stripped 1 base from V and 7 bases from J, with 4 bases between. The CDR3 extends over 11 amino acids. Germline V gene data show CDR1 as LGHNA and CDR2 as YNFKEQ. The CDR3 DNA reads TGTGCCAGCAGCCAAGGCGCGACCCAGTACTTC. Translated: CASSQGATQYF.

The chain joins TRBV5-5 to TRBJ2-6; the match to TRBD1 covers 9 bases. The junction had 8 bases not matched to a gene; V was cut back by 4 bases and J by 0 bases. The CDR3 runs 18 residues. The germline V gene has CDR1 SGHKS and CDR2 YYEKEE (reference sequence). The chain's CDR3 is CASSNNRGLSSGANVLTF. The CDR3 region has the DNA TGTGCCAGCAGCAATAACAGGGGGCTTAGCTCTGGGGCCAACGTCCTGACTTTC.

The CDR3 sequence: CASSLVGANLINSYEQYF. The CDR3 DNA sequence: TGTGCCAGCAGCCTCGTTGGCGCAAACTTGATCAACTCCTACGAGCAGTACTTC. The V call is TRBV7-8, the J call TRBJ2-7; D call uncertain. The germline V and J ends were trimmed by 5 bases and 0 bases, with 23 bases remaining between them. The CDR3 loop spans 18 amino acids. CDR1 is SGHVS, CDR2 FQNEAQ, per germline.

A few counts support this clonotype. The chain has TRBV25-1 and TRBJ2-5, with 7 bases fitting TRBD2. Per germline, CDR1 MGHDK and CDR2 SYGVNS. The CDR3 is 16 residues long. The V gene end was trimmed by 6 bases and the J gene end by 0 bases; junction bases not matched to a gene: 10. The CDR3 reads CASSAGLAVYQETQYF. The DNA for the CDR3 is TGTGCCAGCAGCGCGGGGCTAGCGGTGTACCAAGAGACCCAGTACTTC. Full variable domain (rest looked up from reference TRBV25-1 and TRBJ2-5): EADIYQTPRYLVIGTGKKITLECSQTMGHDKMYWYQQDPGMELHLIHYSYGVNSTEKGDLSSESTVSRIRTEHFPLTLESARPSHTSQYLCASSAGLAVYQETQYFGPGTRLLVL.

The CDR3, as DNA: TGTGCCAGCAGTTTAGGCCAGAGAGGGTCAGGAGATACGCAGTATTTT. Amino acid sequence: CASSLGQRGSGDTQYF. The chain uses TRBV12-3 or TRBV12-4 and TRBJ2-3, with D perhaps TRBD2 (5 bases). CDR3 size: 16 residues. Trimming stripped 1 base from V and 5 bases from J, with 16 bases between.

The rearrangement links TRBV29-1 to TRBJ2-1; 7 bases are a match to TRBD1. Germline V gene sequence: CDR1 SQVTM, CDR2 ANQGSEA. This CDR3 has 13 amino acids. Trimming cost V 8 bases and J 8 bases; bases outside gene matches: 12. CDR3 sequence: CSSETGSNDEQFF. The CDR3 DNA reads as TGCAGCTCCGAGACAGGGTCCAACGATGAGCAGTTCTTC.

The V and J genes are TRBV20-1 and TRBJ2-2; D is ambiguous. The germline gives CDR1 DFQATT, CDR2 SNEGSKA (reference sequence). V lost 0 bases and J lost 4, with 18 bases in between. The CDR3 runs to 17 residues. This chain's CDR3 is CSARDQISPWGTGELFF. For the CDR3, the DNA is TGCAGTGCTAGAGACCAAATTTCCCCCTGGGGCACCGGGGAGCTGTTTTTT.

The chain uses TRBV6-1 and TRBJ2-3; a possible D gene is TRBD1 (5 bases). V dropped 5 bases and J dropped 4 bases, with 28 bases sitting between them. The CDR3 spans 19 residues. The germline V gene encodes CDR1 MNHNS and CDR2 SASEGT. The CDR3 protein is CASSRTSPGILTVADTQYF. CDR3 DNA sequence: TGTGCCAGCAGTCGGACATCACCTGGTATCTTGACTGTTGCAGATACGCAGTATTTT.

CDR3 in DNA: TGTGCCATCAGAACACAGATTCAAGAGACCCAGTACTTC. Translating it yields CAIRTQIQETQYF. V and J are TRBV10-3 and TRBJ2-5; D is ambiguous. V shed 6 bases and J shed 2 bases, with 10 bases lying between them. Germline values: CDR1 ENHRY, CDR2 SYGVKD. The CDR3 totals 13 residues.

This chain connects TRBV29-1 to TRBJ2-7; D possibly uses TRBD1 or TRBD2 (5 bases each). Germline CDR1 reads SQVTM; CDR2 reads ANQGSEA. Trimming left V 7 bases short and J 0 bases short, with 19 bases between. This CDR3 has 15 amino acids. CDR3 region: CSAALGDVGSYEQYF. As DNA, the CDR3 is TGCAGCGCAGCTCTCGGGGACGTCGGCTCCTACGAGCAGTACTTC.

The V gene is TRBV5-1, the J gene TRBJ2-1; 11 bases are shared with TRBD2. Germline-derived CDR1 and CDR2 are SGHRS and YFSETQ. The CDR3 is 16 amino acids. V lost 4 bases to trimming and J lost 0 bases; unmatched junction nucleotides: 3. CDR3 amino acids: CASSPLAGASYNEQFF. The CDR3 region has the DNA TGCGCCAGCAGCCCACTAGCGGGGGCCTCCTACAATGAGCAGTTCTTC.

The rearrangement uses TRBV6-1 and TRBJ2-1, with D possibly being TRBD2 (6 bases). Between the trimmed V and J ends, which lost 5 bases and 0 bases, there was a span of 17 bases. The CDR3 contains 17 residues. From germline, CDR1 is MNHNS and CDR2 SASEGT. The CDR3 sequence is CASSSVSGPGSYNEQFF. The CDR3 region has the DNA TGTGCCAGCAGTAGCGTTAGCGGCCCAGGCTCCTACAATGAGCAGTTCTTC.

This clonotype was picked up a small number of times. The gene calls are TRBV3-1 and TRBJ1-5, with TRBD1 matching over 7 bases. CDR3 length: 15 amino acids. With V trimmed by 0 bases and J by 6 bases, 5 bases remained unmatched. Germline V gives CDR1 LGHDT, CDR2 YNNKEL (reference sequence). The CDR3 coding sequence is TGTGCCAGCAGCCAAGATCACAGGGGTGGTCAGCCCCAGCATTTT. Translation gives CASSQDHRGGQPQHF. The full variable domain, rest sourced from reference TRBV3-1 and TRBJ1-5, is DTAVSQTPKYLVTQMGNDKSIKCEQNLGHDTMYWYKQDSKKFLKIMFSYNNKELIINETVPNRFSPKSPDKAHLNLHINSLELGDSAVYFCASSQDHRGGQPQHFGDGTRLSIL.

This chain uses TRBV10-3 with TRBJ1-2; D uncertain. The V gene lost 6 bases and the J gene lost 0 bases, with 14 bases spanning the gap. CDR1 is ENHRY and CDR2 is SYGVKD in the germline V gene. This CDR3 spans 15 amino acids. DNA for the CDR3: TGTGCCATCAGCGGAGCGGGATTAGCTAACTATGGCTACACCTTC. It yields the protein CAISGAGLANYGYTF.

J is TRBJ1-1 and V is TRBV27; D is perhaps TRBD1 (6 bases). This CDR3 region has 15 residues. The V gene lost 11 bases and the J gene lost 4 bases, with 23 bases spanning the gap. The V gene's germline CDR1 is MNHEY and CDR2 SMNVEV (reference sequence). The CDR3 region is CASGPNQARGTEAFF. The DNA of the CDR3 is TGTGCCTCCGGCCCCAACCAGGCCAGGGGCACTGAAGCTTTCTTT.

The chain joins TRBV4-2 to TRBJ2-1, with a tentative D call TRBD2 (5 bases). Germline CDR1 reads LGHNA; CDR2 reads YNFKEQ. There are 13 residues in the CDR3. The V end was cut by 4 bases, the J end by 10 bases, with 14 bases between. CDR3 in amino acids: CASSLLTGKEQFF. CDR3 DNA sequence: TGTGCCAGCAGCCTCCTAACGGGGAAAGAGCAGTTCTTC.

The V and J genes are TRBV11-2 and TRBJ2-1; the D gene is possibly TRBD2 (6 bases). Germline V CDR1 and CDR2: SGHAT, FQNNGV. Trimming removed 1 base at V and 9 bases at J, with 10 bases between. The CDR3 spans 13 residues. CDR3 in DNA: TGTGCCAGCAGCTTAGCATCGGGGGTTGAGCAGTTCTTC. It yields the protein CASSLASGVEQFF. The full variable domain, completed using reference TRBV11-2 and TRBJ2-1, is EAGVAQSPRYKIIEKRQSVAFWCNPISGHATLYWYQQILGQGPKLLIQFQNNGVVDDSQLPKDRFSAERLKGVDSTLKIQPAKLEDSAVYLCASSLASGVEQFFGPGTRLTVL.

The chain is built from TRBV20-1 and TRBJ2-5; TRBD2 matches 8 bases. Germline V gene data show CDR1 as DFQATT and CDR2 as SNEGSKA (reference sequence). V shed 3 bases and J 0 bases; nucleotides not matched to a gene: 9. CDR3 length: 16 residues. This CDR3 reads CSARPAVAGYQETQYF. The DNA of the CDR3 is TGCAGTGCTAGGCCCGCTGTAGCGGGGTACCAAGAGACCCAGTACTTC.

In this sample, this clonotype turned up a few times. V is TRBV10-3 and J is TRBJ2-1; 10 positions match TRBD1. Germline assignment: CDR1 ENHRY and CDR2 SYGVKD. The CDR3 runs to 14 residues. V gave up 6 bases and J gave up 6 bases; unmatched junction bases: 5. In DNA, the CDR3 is TGTGCCATCAGCTCCGGGACAGGGGTCAATGAGCAGTTCTTC. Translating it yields CAISSGTGVNEQFF.

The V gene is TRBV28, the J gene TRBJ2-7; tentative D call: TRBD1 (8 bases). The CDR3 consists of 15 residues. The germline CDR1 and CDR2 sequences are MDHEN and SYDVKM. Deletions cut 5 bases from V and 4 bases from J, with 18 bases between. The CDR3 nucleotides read TGTGCCAGCAGTCCACAGGGGGGGTCCGCTTACGAGCAGTACTTC. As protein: CASSPQGGSAYEQYF.